The entry that follows covers one T cell receptor beta chain sequence. These data belong to a study of CD8+ T cells in alopecia areata. Extraction and reverse transcription of RNA yielded cDNA as the sequencing template. The data were produced by immunoSEQ multiplex PCR, yet TCRdb's version contains in-frame clones alone and is incomplete. Of about 200,000 clones in the sample, roughly 64% are singletons; the top ten hold approximately 5.1%. The treatment denotes: oral pan-JAK inhibitor, 5-10 mg twice daily. PBMCs yielded sorted CD4+ and CD8+ T cells. The length of the CDR3 is 13 residues. The germline CDR1 and CDR2 sequences are LNHNV and YYDKDF (reference sequence). V dropped 9 bases and J dropped 6 bases, with 18 bases sitting between them.

This clonotype was sampled from a human donor with alopecia areata. The V gene is TRBV15, the J gene TRBJ2-7; D perhaps matches TRBD1 (6 bases). The source was CD4+ T cells sorted from blood, collected at week 24, from a patient treated with tofacitinib. The CDR3 DNA reads TGTGCCACTAGGCAGTCGTCAGGGGTCGAGCAGTACTTC. Its translation: CATRQSSGVEQYF.